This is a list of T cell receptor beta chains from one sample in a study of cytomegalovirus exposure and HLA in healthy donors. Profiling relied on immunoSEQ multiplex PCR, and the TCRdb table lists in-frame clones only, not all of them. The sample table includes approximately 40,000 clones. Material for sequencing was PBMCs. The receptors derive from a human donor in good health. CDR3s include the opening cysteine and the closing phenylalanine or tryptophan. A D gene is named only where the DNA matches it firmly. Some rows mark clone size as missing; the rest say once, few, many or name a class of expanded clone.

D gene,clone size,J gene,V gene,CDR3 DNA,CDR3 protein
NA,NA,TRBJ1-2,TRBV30,TGTGCCTGGAGTGTACAGGTCTATGGCTACACCTTC,CAWSVQVYGYTF
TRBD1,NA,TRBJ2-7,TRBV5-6,TGTGCCAGCCGGGCCGGGACAGGGGCCTTGCAGTACTTC,CASRAGTGALQYF
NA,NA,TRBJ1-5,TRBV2,TGTGCCAGCAGTGAAAGAGAGGCCCCTCAGCCCCAGCATTTT,CASSEREAPQPQHF
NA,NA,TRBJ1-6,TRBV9,NA,CASSSSTGNNSPLHF
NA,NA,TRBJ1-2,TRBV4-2,TGTGCCAGCAGCCCCTCGACTGGGTCCCCTTCGGTTGTAGTAGGCTACACCTTC,CASSPSTGSPSVVVGYTF
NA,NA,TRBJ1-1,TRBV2,TGTGCCAGCAGATCAAACCAGGGTTCTAACACTGAAGCTTTCTTT,CASRSNQGSNTEAFF
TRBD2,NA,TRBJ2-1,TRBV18,TGTGCCAGCTCACGGACGGGGGGATCGGGGAATGAGCAGTTCTTC,CASSRTGGSGNEQFF
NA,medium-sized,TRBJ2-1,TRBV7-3,TGTGCCAGCAGCTTGGATGAGGTTAATGAGCAGTTCTTC,CASSLDEVNEQFF
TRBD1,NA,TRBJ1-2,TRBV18,TGTGCCAGCTCACCACCGTGGGACAGCGATAACTATGGCTACACCTTC,CASSPPWDSDNYGYTF
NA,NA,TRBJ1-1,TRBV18,TGTGCCAGCTCACCAGGACTCGGTGGCTTCTTT,CASSPGLGGFF